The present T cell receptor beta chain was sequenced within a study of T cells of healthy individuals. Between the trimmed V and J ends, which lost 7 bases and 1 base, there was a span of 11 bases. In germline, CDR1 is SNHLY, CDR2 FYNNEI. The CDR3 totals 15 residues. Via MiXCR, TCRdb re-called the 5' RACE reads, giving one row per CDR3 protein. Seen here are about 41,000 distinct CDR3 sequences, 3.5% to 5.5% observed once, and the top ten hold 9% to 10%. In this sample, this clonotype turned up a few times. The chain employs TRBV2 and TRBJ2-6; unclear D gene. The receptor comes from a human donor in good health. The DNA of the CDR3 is TGTGCCAGCAAGGTTTACGGTTCTGGGGCCAACGTCCTGACTTTC. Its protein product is CASKVYGSGANVLTF.